These 7 T cell receptor beta chains were sequenced from one sample in a study of cytomegalovirus exposure and HLA in healthy donors. Assay: immunoSEQ multiplex PCR; the TCRdb copy retains only in-frame clones and omits some. Among fewer than 200,000 clones, about 89% were seen once, and the ten largest hold 3% to 3.5%. Sequencing input: PBMCs. These receptors were collected from a young woman in good health and CMV-seropositive.

The V gene is TRBV6-4, the J gene TRBJ1-4; D possibly corresponds to TRBD1 (5 bases). Trimming pared 0 bases from V and 4 bases from J, leaving 9 bases between. This CDR3 contains 15 residues. Germline CDR1 and CDR2: MRHNA and SNTAGT. CDR3 bases: TGTGCCAGCAGTGACTCAGCAGGGAATAATGAAAAACTGTTTTTT. Protein product: CASSDSAGNNEKLFF.

The chain uses TRBV5-1 and TRBJ2-2; a possible D gene is TRBD1 (5 bases). Germline loops: CDR1 SGHRS, CDR2 YFSETQ. Trimming took off 3 bases at V and 5 bases at J, with 17 bases between the two ends. The CDR3 contains 16 residues. The CDR3 DNA reads TGCGCCAGCAGCTCTGCGCCAGGGAAGGATACCGGGGAGCTGTTTTTT. Its translation is CASSSAPGKDTGELFF.

This clone was seen once. The V call is TRBV5-7, the J call TRBJ2-1, with D possibly matching TRBD1 (6 bases). TRBV5-7 is an ORF for which the function is uncertain. The CDR3 length is 17 residues. V lost 4 bases and J lost 4, with 21 bases in between. The CDR3 region is CASSNTRDNPPYNEQFF. Written as DNA, the CDR3 is TGTGCCAGCAGCAACACCCGGGACAATCCACCTTACAATGAGCAGTTCTTC.

V is TRBV5-1 and J is TRBJ2-7; TRBD1 matches at 8 bases. The CDR3 length is 18 residues. Germline CDR1 SGHRS, CDR2 YFSETQ. V trimming: 0 bases; J trimming: 1 base; junction bases outside the gene matches: 12. The CDR3: CASSLDPLGQGASYEQYF. In DNA form, the CDR3 reads TGCGCCAGCAGCTTGGACCCCTTAGGGCAGGGGGCTTCCTACGAGCAGTACTTC.

This chain links TRBV6-5 with TRBJ2-6; D unclear. Germline assignment: CDR1 MNHEY and CDR2 SVGAGI. The V gene lost 4 bases and the J gene lost 4 bases, with 8 bases spanning the gap. This CDR3 is 14 amino acids long. The CDR3 DNA reads TGTGCCAGCAGTTCAGAATCCGGGGCCAACGTCCTGACTTTC. Translating gives CASSSESGANVLTF.

The rearrangement links TRBV2 to TRBJ2-5; 9 positions match TRBD1. The CDR3 runs to 13 residues. Trimming took 6 bases from V and 1 from J; bases not matched to a gene: 0. The germline gives CDR1 SNHLY, CDR2 FYNNEI. The CDR3 reads CASRDRGQETQYF. The CDR3 DNA sequence: TGTGCCAGCAGGGACAGGGGCCAAGAGACCCAGTACTTC. Filled out from reference TRBV2 and TRBJ2-5, the complete variable domain reads EPEVTQTPSHQVTQMGQEVILRCVPISNHLYFYWYRQILGQKVEFLVSFYNNEISEKSEIFDDQFSVERPDGSNFTLKIRSTKLEDSAMYFCASRDRGQETQYFGPGTRLLVL.

The J gene is TRBJ2-1, the V gene TRBV7-2; 8 bases fit TRBD2. CDR1 is SGHTA, CDR2 FQGNSA, per germline. This CDR3 is 16 amino acids long. V was clipped by 3 bases and J by 8 bases; unmatched bases: 12. CDR3 DNA: TGTGCCAGCAGCTTCTTCGGCCAGCGGGAGAACCATGAGCAGTTCTTC. Amino acid sequence: CASSFFGQRENHEQFF. The full variable domain, completed using reference TRBV7-2 and TRBJ2-1, is GAGVSQSPSNKVTEKGKDVELRCDPISGHTALYWYRQSLGQGLEFLIYFQGNSAPDKSGLPSDRFSAERTGGSVSTLTIQRTQQEDSAVYLCASSFFGQRENHEQFFGPGTRLTVL.